In its sample, the clone carrying this T cell receptor beta chain was seen a few times. Per germline, CDR1 SQVTM and CDR2 ANQGSEA. The CDR3 is 10 amino acids. Trimming took 5 bases from V and 9 from J, leaving 10 bases between them. Cohort placement rested on clinical history that participants reported themselves. In the source study's methods: Estimates of nucleated cell counts were drawn from the amplification of reference gene primers. Assay used: immunoSEQ multiplex PCR; TCRdb lists only in-frame clones, some missing. The V and J calls and clone size come from that table; D and trimming were worked out from the DNA. The sample lists 250,000 or so clones, more than 85% occurring once. The sample is drawn from a study of blood T cell repertoires in COVID-19. Study context: Sample material is recorded as cDNA or gDNA derived from T cells, B-cell-depleted T cells, or PBMCs.

Sequencing was done on a sample of PBMCs or T cells enriched from blood (not recorded which). The sequence was collected from a woman aged 50 to 60 who had recovered from COVID-19. The chain employs TRBV29-1 and TRBJ1-1; D might be TRBD1 (6 bases). DNA of the CDR3: TGCAGCGTTACCACAGGGAAAGCTTTCTTT. Translating gives CSVTTGKAFF.